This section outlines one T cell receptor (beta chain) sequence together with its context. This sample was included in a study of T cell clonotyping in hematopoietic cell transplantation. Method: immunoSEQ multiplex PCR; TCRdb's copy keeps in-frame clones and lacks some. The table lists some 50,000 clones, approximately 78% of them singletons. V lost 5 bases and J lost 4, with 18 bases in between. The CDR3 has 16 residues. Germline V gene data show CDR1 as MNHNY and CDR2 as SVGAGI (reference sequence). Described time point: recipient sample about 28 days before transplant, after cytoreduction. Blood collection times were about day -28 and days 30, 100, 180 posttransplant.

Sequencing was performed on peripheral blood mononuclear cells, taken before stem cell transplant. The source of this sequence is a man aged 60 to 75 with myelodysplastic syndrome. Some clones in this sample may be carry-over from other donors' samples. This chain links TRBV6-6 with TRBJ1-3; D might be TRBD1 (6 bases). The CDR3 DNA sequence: TGTGCCAGCAGTGCCCGGGACACCAACCGAGGAAACACCATATATTTT. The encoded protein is CASSARDTNRGNTIYF.